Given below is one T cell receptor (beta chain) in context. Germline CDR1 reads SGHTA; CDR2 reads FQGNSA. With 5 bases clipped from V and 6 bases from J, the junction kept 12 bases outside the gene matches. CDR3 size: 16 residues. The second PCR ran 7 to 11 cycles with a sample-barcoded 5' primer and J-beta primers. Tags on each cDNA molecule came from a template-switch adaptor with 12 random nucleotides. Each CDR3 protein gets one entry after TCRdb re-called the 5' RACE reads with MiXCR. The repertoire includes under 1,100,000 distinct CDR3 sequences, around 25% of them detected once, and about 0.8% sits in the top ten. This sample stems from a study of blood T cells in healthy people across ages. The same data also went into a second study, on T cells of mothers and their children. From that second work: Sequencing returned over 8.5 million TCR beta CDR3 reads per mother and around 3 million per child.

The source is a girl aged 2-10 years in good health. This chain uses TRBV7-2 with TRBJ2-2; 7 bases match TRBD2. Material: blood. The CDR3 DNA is TGTGCCAGCAGCGGAAACGGGGGGACGCAACCCGGGGAGCTGTTTTTT. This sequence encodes CASSGNGGTQPGELFF. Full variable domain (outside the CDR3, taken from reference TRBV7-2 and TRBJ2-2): GAGVSQSPSNKVTEKGKDVELRCDPISGHTALYWYRQSLGQGLEFLIYFQGNSAPDKSGLPSDRFSAERTGGSVSTLTIQRTQQEDSAVYLCASSGNGGTQPGELFFGEGSRLTVL.